This TCR beta chain was profiled in a study of CD8+CD57+ T cells in acquired aplastic anemia. Study-level background: DNA per sorted CD4+ or CD8+ sample ranged roughly 0.19 to 30 ug, averaging roughly 3.2 ug.

The CDR3 runs 14 residues. The germline V gene encodes CDR1 SEHNR and CDR2 FQNEAQ (reference sequence). Findings and limits, study-wide: Comparison of patients with controls identified nearly 30 shared CD8+ CDR3 sequences. In CD8+ cells, Simpson's diversity showed no significant difference between patients and controls.

Concerning this clonotype itself: The antigen is unknown. One end of the junction varies from germline; a read error may be responsible.

Sequenced patients had shown CD8+CD57+ cell expansion by flow cytometry. Every patient was diagnosed with severe acquired aplastic anemia. TCR beta VDJ and CDR3 profiling used genomic DNA as template. TCRdb processed the reads anew with MiXCR; each CDR3 protein has one entry. The data contain around 250,000 distinct CDR3 sequences, roughly 82% of them seen just once; the ten biggest clones take up 40% to 50%. The genes are TRBV7-9 and TRBJ2-3; D is possibly TRBD1 or TRBD2 (5 bases each). The clonotype comes from a human donor with aplastic anemia. The sample was sorted CD4+, CD8+, or CD8+CD57+ T cells (not recorded which) from PBMCs. CDR3 residues: CASGDPMWPEKYFF. CDR3 in DNA: TGTGCCAGTGGGGACCCAATGTGGCCCGAGAAGTACTTCTTT.